This passage covers 28 T cell receptor beta chains from one sample sequenced in a study of post-analysis software for immune sequencing data. General study findings and limits: Patients carried roughly 5 TRBV segments more frequently than controls did, and TRBV5-6, TRBV5-1 and TRBV20-1 were among them.

Unique molecular identifiers were present in the TCR beta cDNA libraries. TCRdb fed the PCR reads into MiXCR, producing one record per CDR3 protein. This table has approximately 400,000 distinct CDR3 sequences, 30% to 45% appearing once. Their recognized antigens are unknown. Sequencing input: blood. The source of these receptors is a girl aged 10 to 17 with multiple sclerosis.

This clonotype appeared a few times. V gene TRBV12-3 or TRBV12-4 combines with J gene TRBJ2-5; 8 bases line up with TRBD1. Near its end, the DNA agrees better with TRBJ2-7, so the J call may be wrong. The CDR3 is 15 amino acids. For the CDR3, the DNA is TGTGCCAGCAGCCCAGGGTGGGACAGGAACTACGAGCAGTACTTC. Protein product: CASSPGWDRNYEQYF.

In the case of this clonotype: A read error may produce the germline difference seen at one junction end. The CDR3 coding sequence is TGCAATGCTAGTATGAGACGTAGCACTGAAGCTTTCTTT. Its protein is CNASMRRSTEAFF. The chain couples TRBV20-1 to TRBJ1-1; D remains ambiguous. This CDR3 has 13 residues. Germline CDR1 and CDR2: DFQATT and SNEGSKA (reference sequence).

This clonotype was seen only a few times. Written as DNA, the CDR3 is TGTGCCAGCAGCTGGGGGGACCCTCGGACCCTCCACTTT. Translated, it gives CASSWGDPRTLHF. V and J are TRBV5-6 and TRBJ1-6; a weak D match, TRBD1 (5 bases). Germline CDR1 and CDR2: SGHDT and YYEEEE. The CDR3 covers 13 residues. V was cut by 3 bases and J by 14 bases, with 15 bases left in between.

The genes are TRBV5-1 and TRBJ2-7, with D maybe TRBD2 (7 bases). The CDR3 runs to 16 residues. Germline values: CDR1 SGHRS, CDR2 YFSETQ. Trimming left V 4 bases short and J 2 bases short, with 19 bases between. CDR3 protein: CASSPGAGANTYEQYF. The DNA for the CDR3 is TGCGCCAGCAGCCCTGGCGCGGGGGCTAATACCTACGAGCAGTACTTC.

This clonotype was observed a handful of times. The V gene is TRBV9, the J gene TRBJ2-4, with TRBD2 as a possible D gene (7 bases). V was trimmed by 3 bases and J by 4 bases, leaving 14 bases between them. CDR1 SGDLS and CDR2 YYNGEE come from the germline V gene. There are 15 residues in the CDR3. The chain's CDR3 is CASSATGRGKNIQYF. CDR3 nucleotide sequence: TGTGCCAGCAGCGCCACAGGGAGGGGGAAAAACATTCAGTACTTC.

Only a few counts were recorded for this clonotype. The chain joins TRBV7-8 to TRBJ2-4, with TRBD1 identical over 7 bases. CDR1 and CDR2 from the germline V gene are SGHVS and FQNEAQ. Germline trimming cut 4 bases from V and 7 bases from J; bases unmatched to any gene: 7. The CDR3 loop spans 14 amino acids. CDR3 in DNA: TGTGCCAGCAGCTCCCACGACAGGGTGAACATTCAGTACTTC. Its protein product is CASSSHDRVNIQYF.

V usage is TRBV6-5 and J usage is TRBJ1-2; D call uncertain. V lost 0 bases and J 2 bases, leaving 7 bases between the germline ends. Germline assignment: CDR1 MNHEY and CDR2 SVGAGI. The CDR3 contains 14 residues. In nucleotides, the CDR3 is TGTGCCAGCAGTTACTCGGCCGAGAACTATGGCTACACCTTC. As protein: CASSYSAENYGYTF.

This rearrangement joins TRBV12-3 or TRBV12-4 to TRBJ1-1; D is possibly TRBD1 (5 bases). This CDR3 is 13 amino acids long. V dropped 2 bases and J dropped 10 bases, with 14 bases sitting between them. The CDR3 region has the DNA TGTGCCAGCAGTTTAACGGGGGGAAGGGGAGCTTTCTTT. As protein: CASSLTGGRGAFF.

The chain carries TRBV7-2 and TRBJ2-3; TRBD2 matches at 9 bases. Germline assignment: CDR1 SGHTA and CDR2 FQGNSA. CDR3 length: 16 residues. J was trimmed by 2 bases and V by 3 bases; bases with no gene match: 6. The CDR3, as DNA: TGTGCCAGCAGCTTGTCCCTAGCGGGGCTCACAGATACGCAGTATTTT. It translates to CASSLSLAGLTDTQYF.

This clonotype came up a few times. The CDR3 sequence is CAISGTGLAVDTQYF. DNA of the CDR3: TGTGCCATCAGTGGGACGGGACTAGCAGTAGATACGCAGTATTTT. This chain links TRBV10-3 with TRBJ2-3, with TRBD2 matching 9 bases. There are 15 residues in the CDR3. CDR1 ENHRY and CDR2 SYGVKD come from the germline V gene. J was trimmed by 5 bases and V by 4 bases; bases with no gene match: 7.

The chain combines TRBV10-3 with TRBJ1-1, with D tentatively TRBD1 (6 bases). This CDR3 has 14 residues. The germline V gene has CDR1 ENHRY and CDR2 SYGVKD. Trimming left V 6 bases short and J 1 base short, with 12 bases between. CDR3 sequence: CAISQQGENTEAFF. CDR3 bases: TGTGCCATCAGCCAACAGGGTGAGAACACTGAAGCTTTCTTT.

The chain combines TRBV12-3 or TRBV12-4 with TRBJ2-1; 13 nucleotides match TRBD2. The CDR3 length is 13 residues. J gave up 9 bases and V 10 bases, and 6 bases lay outside the gene matches. The CDR3 loop reads CATTSGGAGEQFF. The DNA of the CDR3 is TGTGCCACCACTAGCGGGGGGGCAGGTGAGCAGTTCTTC.

This clonotype came up a few times. The chain couples TRBV18 to TRBJ2-3; 11 bases are shared with TRBD2. Germline trimming cut 4 bases from V and 1 base from J; bases unmatched to any gene: 4. CDR1 and CDR2 from the germline V gene are KGHSH and LQKENI. CDR3 length equals 16 residues. CDR3 sequence: CASSRATSGGTDTQYF. CDR3 sequence (DNA): TGTGCCAGCTCACGGGCGACTAGCGGGGGCACAGATACGCAGTATTTT.

The chain recombines TRBV5-1 with TRBJ2-4; 8 positions agree with TRBD1. The J call may not be correct, given that the DNA end is closer to TRBJ2-7. The V gene's germline CDR1 is SGHRS and CDR2 YFSETQ. The CDR3 runs to 12 residues. The CDR3, as DNA: TGCGCCGGCGGGACAGGCCCCTACGAGCAGTACTTC. Amino acid sequence: CAGGTGPYEQYF.

The rearrangement uses TRBV12-3 or TRBV12-4 and TRBJ2-2, with D possibly TRBD2 on 7 matching bases. The CDR3 is made up of 15 amino acids. V was trimmed by 8 bases and J by 5 bases, leaving 18 bases between them. Here the CDR3 reads CASWEGGTLTGELFF. The CDR3 bases are TGTGCCAGCTGGGAGGGGGGGACGTTAACCGGGGAGCTGTTTTTT.

The genes are TRBV12-3 or TRBV12-4 and TRBJ2-4, with D perhaps TRBD1 or TRBD2 (5 bases each). The ends were cut back, 6 bases at V and 0 bases at J, with 15 bases in the middle. The CDR3 has 16 amino acids. The CDR3 loop is CASRRDGELAKNIQYF. For the CDR3, the DNA is TGTGCCAGCAGAAGGGACGGGGAACTAGCCAAAAACATTCAGTACTTC.

V and J are TRBV5-1 and TRBJ1-4; D is perhaps TRBD1 (5 bases). Per germline, CDR1 SGHRS and CDR2 YFSETQ. This CDR3 is built from 14 residues. V was shortened by 5 bases and J by 1 base, with 9 bases between the two germline ends. In DNA, the CDR3 is TGCGCCAGCAGTCCTACAGGAACTAATGAAAAACTGTTTTTT. Encoded protein: CASSPTGTNEKLFF.

The sample holds a few counts of this clonotype. The chain recombines TRBV28 with TRBJ1-1; D gene uncertain. The CDR3 covers 13 residues. V lost 6 bases to trimming and J lost 7 bases, with 15 bases between them. Germline CDR1 MDHEN, CDR2 SYDVKM. In DNA, the CDR3 is TGTGCCAGCAGCCCTAGTTTAGTCAGTGAAGCTTTCTTT. Translated, it gives CASSPSLVSEAFF.

This clonotype turned up a few times. The V call is TRBV6-1, the J call TRBJ1-1; D unclear. V was shortened by 6 bases and J by 6 bases, with 17 bases between the two germline ends. The CDR3 is 14 amino acids. Germline loops: CDR1 MNHNS, CDR2 SASEGT. The CDR3 sequence: CASRGSLFYPEAFF. The CDR3 DNA reads as TGTGCCAGCAGGGGGTCCTTATTTTACCCTGAAGCTTTCTTT.

The chain employs TRBV4-1 and TRBJ2-1, with 11 positions matching TRBD2. Germline assignment: CDR1 MGHRA and CDR2 YSYEKL. V lost 0 bases, J lost 4 bases, and 5 bases stayed unmatched. CDR3 length: 17 amino acids. The CDR3 region is CASSQDPGTSGYNEQFF. The CDR3 DNA follows: TGCGCCAGCAGCCAAGACCCCGGGACTAGCGGATACAATGAGCAGTTCTTC.

At least ten counts were recorded for this clonotype. The V call is TRBV6-5, the J call TRBJ2-5, with 12 bases aligning to TRBD2. Looked up from germline, CDR1 is MNHEY and CDR2 is SVGAGI. This CDR3 contains 14 residues. V was clipped by 6 bases and J by 4 bases; unmatched bases: 3. CDR3 sequence: CASRRLAGVETQYF. CDR3 bases: TGTGCCAGCAGGCGACTAGCGGGGGTAGAGACCCAGTACTTC.

The rearrangement joins TRBV4-1 to TRBJ1-6, with 8 bases aligning to TRBD1. Losses at the gene ends were 5 bases for V and 10 bases for J; bases not matched to a gene: 10. Germline CDR1 and CDR2: MGHRA and YSYEKL. The CDR3 spans 15 residues. CDR3: CASSETQGADSPLHF. Written as DNA, the CDR3 is TGCGCCAGCAGCGAAACTCAGGGGGCTGACTCACCCCTCCACTTT.

On this clonotype: A single base separates this from a much larger clone, so it may be a read error. The chain couples TRBV24-1 to TRBJ2-3, with D perhaps being TRBD1 or TRBD2 (5 bases each). CDR3 length: 15 amino acids. CDR1 is KGHDR, CDR2 SFDVKD, per germline. V was clipped by 5 bases and J by 5 bases, with 16 bases between them. The CDR3 DNA follows: TGTGCCACCAGTGGTAGACAGCCCGCGGGAGATACGCAGTATTTT. Amino acid sequence: CATSGRQPAGDTQYF.

This clonotype was counted at least ten times. The chain uses TRBV20-1 and TRBJ1-6, with D possibly being TRBD1 (6 bases). The CDR3 is made up of 14 amino acids. Germline values: CDR1 DFQATT, CDR2 SNEGSKA (reference sequence). The V end was cut by 4 bases, the J end by 7 bases, with 14 bases between. In nucleotides, the CDR3 is TGCAGTGCTACCCGGGACACACCGAATTCACCCCTCCACTTT. Translated, it gives CSATRDTPNSPLHF.

The chain carries TRBV29-1 and TRBJ2-5; D gene unclear. The CDR3 extends over 12 amino acids. V lost 4 bases and J 2 bases, leaving 8 bases between the germline ends. Germline CDR1 and CDR2: SQVTM and ANQGSEA. The CDR3 coding sequence is TGCAGCGTTGGGGTGGTACAAGAGACCCAGTACTTC. This sequence encodes CSVGVVQETQYF.

J is TRBJ1-5 and V is TRBV10-2, with unresolved D. The V and J ends lost 4 bases and 4 bases respectively, with 8 bases between them. The V gene's germline CDR1 is WSHSY and CDR2 SAAADI. The CDR3 covers 13 residues. This chain's CDR3 is CASSVERNQPQHF. The CDR3 nucleotides read TGCGCCAGCAGTGTGGAGAGAAATCAGCCCCAGCATTTT.

There are a few counts of this clonotype. The V and J genes are TRBV5-4 and TRBJ2-1; D not resolved. Trimming removed 4 bases from V and 8 bases from J, with 19 bases in between. The CDR3 consists of 15 residues. Germline lookup yields CDR1 SGHNT and CDR2 YYREEE (reference sequence). CDR3 protein: CASSSPTFTRDEQFF. In DNA, the CDR3 is TGTGCCAGCAGCAGTCCGACCTTCACCCGGGATGAGCAGTTCTTC.

The CDR3 bases are TGTGCCAGCAGCTTCCAGGGACCCCCGGACAATGAGCAGTTCTTC. It is translated as CASSFQGPPDNEQFF. The V call is TRBV7-2, the J call TRBJ2-1; D may be TRBD1 or TRBD2 (5 bases each). CDR3 length: 15 amino acids. CDR1 is SGHTA, CDR2 FQGNSA, per germline. V gave up 3 bases and J gave up 5 bases, with 14 bases separating them.